This T cell receptor (beta chain) was sequenced during a study of control samples from healthy donors and cancer patients. Some clones are missing from TCRdb's copy, which holds only in-frame ones; the method was immunoSEQ multiplex PCR. The repertoire holds under 200,000 clones, with 85% to 95% as singletons. Germline V lookup: CDR1 LNHDA, CDR2 SQIVND (reference sequence). V dropped 3 bases and J dropped 4 bases, with 7 bases sitting between them. The CDR3 extends over 13 amino acids. The chain is built from TRBV19 and TRBJ1-5; D remains unclear. The sample was blood. This TCR came from a woman in her 40s in good health. The CDR3 region has the DNA TGTGCCAGTAGTATTGACCCGAATCAGCCCCAGCATTTT. This encodes CASSIDPNQPQHF.